This T cell receptor beta chain came from a study of control samples from healthy donors and cancer patients. V was clipped by 0 bases and J by 8 bases, with 14 bases between them. The CDR3 runs 14 residues. The germline CDR1 and CDR2 sequences are SGDLS and YYNGEE. Repertoires were generated with immunoSEQ multiplex PCR, while TCRdb's copy carries only in-frame clones and drops some. The table includes more than 140,000 clones, 91% detected once. The receptor was derived from a man aged 18 to 35 in good health. The chain carries TRBV9 and TRBJ1-2, with D hard to call. Sequencing input: blood. DNA of the CDR3: TGTGCCAGCAGCGTAGACTCGATTCTGCGGGGCTACACCTTC. This sequence encodes CASSVDSILRGYTF. Full variable domain (remainder filled in from reference TRBV9 and TRBJ1-2): DSGVTQTPKHLITATGQRVTLRCSPRSGDLSVYWYQQSLDQGLQFLIQYYNGEERAKGNILERFSAQQFPDLHSELNLSSLELGDSALYFCASSVDSILRGYTFGSGTRLTVV.